Listed below are T cell receptor beta chains from one sample, sequenced in a study of blood T cells in healthy people across ages. In TCRdb, the 5' RACE reads were re-called with MiXCR into one record per CDR3 protein. The data contain about 290,000 distinct CDR3 sequences, roughly 26% of them singletons. The sample taken for sequencing was blood. These receptors were collected from a woman aged 70-85 years in good health. Both conserved end residues are part of each CDR3. The order of the fields is J gene, clone size, D gene, V gene, CDR3 protein, CDR3 DNA. D genes are given only for firm matches. The size of a clone is reported for some rows only, either as once, few or many, or as a class for expanded clones.

TRBJ2-3,-,-,TRBV20-1,CSARGLYTDTQYF,TGTAGTGCTAGAGGTCTTTACACAGATACGCAGTATTTT
TRBJ1-2,-,-,TRBV6-2/TRBV6-3,CASSPQGDLGGYTF,TGTGCCAGCAGTCCACAGGGCGATTTGGGCGGCTACACCTTC
TRBJ2-5,few,TRBD2,TRBV28,CASSLLAGGQETQYF,TGTGCCAGCAGTTTACTAGCGGGAGGGCAAGAGACCCAGTACTTC
TRBJ2-7,-,-,TRBV29-1,CSVEGPRTGAYEQYF,TGCAGCGTTGAAGGTCCCCGGACGGGAGCCTACGAGCAGTACTTC
TRBJ2-7,few,TRBD2,TRBV5-1,CASSGLSGRASYEQYF,TGCGCCAGCAGTGGTCTAAGCGGGAGGGCCTCCTACGAGCAGTACTTC
TRBJ2-7,few,TRBD2,TRBV20-1,CSASGLLAGGPHEQYF,TGCAGTGCTAGTGGGCTCCTAGCGGGAGGGCCCCACGAGCAGTACTTC
TRBJ2-7,few,TRBD1,TRBV9,CASSPRTGAPYEQYF,TGTGCCAGCAGCCCGCGGACAGGAGCACCCTACGAGCAGTACTTC
TRBJ2-7,-,-,TRBV7-2,CASSRSDTESEQYF,TGTGCCAGCAGCCGGTCGGACACGGAGAGCGAGCAGTACTTC
TRBJ1-5,few,-,TRBV7-6,CASSLQPGGHQPQHF,TGTGCCAGCAGCTTACAGCCGGGGGGGCATCAGCCCCAGCATTTT
TRBJ2-3,-,-,TRBV20-1,CSARVLTDTQYF,TGCAGTGCTAGAGTCTTGACAGATACGCAGTATTTT
TRBJ2-3,-,-,TRBV20-1,CSARGSTDTQYF,TGCAGTGCTAGAGGCTCCACAGATACGCAGTATTTT
TRBJ1-6,few,-,TRBV28,CASSSNRDSPLHF,TGTGCCAGCAGCAGTAACAGAGATTCACCCCTCCACTTT
TRBJ2-7,many,TRBD2,TRBV14,CASSPVAGPSEQYF,TGTGCCAGCAGCCCCGTAGCGGGTCCCTCCGAGCAGTACTTC
TRBJ2-7,few,TRBD2,TRBV6-2/TRBV6-3,CASNHPSGLAGENEQYF,TGTGCCAGCAATCACCCTTCCGGACTAGCGGGAGAAAACGAGCAGTACTTC
TRBJ2-1,few,-,TRBV20-1,CSAMGRGSKSNEQFF,TGCAGTGCTATGGGTCGAGGGAGTAAGAGTAATGAGCAGTTCTTC
TRBJ1-1,-,-,TRBV4-3,CASSQEGSWTEAFF,TGCGCCAGCAGCCAAGAAGGATCGTGGACTGAAGCTTTCTTT
TRBJ1-4,many,TRBD1,TRBV5-1,CASSPQGTNEKLFF,TGCGCCAGCAGCCCACAGGGGACTAATGAAAAACTGTTTTTT
TRBJ1-4,-,-,TRBV4-1,CASSQESTRPNEKLFF,TGCGCCAGCAGCCAAGAGTCCACCAGGCCTAATGAAAAACTGTTTTTT
TRBJ2-1,few,-,TRBV20-1,CSAKEYNEQFF,TGCAGTGCTAAAGAGTACAATGAGCAGTTCTTC
TRBJ2-7,-,TRBD1,TRBV7-8,CASSQGQGTWEQYF,TGTGCCAGCAGCCAGGGACAGGGGACTTGGGAGCAGTACTTC
TRBJ2-7,few,-,TRBV6-6,CASSHRGESSYEQYF,TGTGCCAGCAGTCATAGGGGAGAGAGCTCCTACGAGCAGTACTTC
TRBJ2-1,few,-,TRBV5-1,CASSVTHNEQFF,TGCGCCAGCAGTGTGACCCACAATGAGCAGTTCTTC
TRBJ2-5,few,-,TRBV11-2,CASSPGPGQETQYF,TGTGCCAGCAGCCCGGGTCCGGGGCAAGAGACCCAGTACTTC
TRBJ1-5,-,-,TRBV5-5,CASSPLQLGERQPRHF,TGTGCCAGCAGCCCGCTGCAGCTTGGGGAAAGGCAGCCCCGGCATTTT